This entry concerns a single T cell receptor (beta chain). Its antigen is not known. CDR3 length: 15 amino acids. The data belong to a study of CXCR3-negative and CXCR3-positive naive CD8 T cells. The TRB libraries of cDNA were built by UMI-labeled 5' RACE. Using the 5' RACE reads, TCRdb records one entry per CDR3 protein without DNA. Recorded for this sample: 80,000 to 100,000 distinct CDR3 sequences. Whole-study findings and limits: CXCR3 expression partially decreased after cryopreservation; most assays used fresh PBMCs. Naive CXCR3-positive and CXCR3-negative cells shared similar TRBV-TRBJ usage, unlike memory cells. Naive subsets had comparable surface CD5; TCR strength was inferred from TRB CDR3 properties. TRB CDR3s of CXCR3-positive naive cells were more hydrophobic than those of CXCR3-negative naive cells.

Each CD8+ T cell subset was flow-sorted in triplicate. Every sort contained about 310,000 cells. This TCR was recovered from a human donor in good health. Some clones in this sample may be carry-over from other donors' samples. Sequenced: naive CXCR3+ CD8+ T cells from blood. Subset in this sample: CD45RO-CCR7+CD27+CD95- naive CD8+ T cells expressing CXCR3 (TNR3+). The chain is built from TRBV21-1 and TRBJ2-2. TRBV21-1 constitutes a pseudogene. CDR3: CASSLQKLNTGELFF.